Presented here are 9 T cell receptor beta chains from one specimen sequenced in a study of blood T cell repertoires in COVID-19 (dated by TCRdb to the early 2020s). Preparation of the library involved the immunoSEQ multiplex PCR assay. Imported from immuneACCESS, the table was reduced by TCRdb to in-frame sequences with V and J called. These copies leave out some clones; in studies compared against another copy, an unresolved V gene accounts for under half, and the cause of the remainder is not known. A total of fewer than 400,000 clones appear in this sample, around 87% of them only once. Around 9.3% of the sample is held by the ten biggest clonotypes. The sample taken for sequencing was PBMCs or T cells enriched from blood (not recorded which). The receptors stem from a woman in her forties or fifties who had recovered from COVID-19.

The CDR3 here is CASSLARQGSYGYTF. Here the CDR3 DNA reads TGCGCCAGCAGCTTGGCCAGACAGGGGTCTTATGGCTACACCTTC. This sequence joins TRBV5-1 and TRBJ1-2; 8 bases agree with TRBD1. V lost 0 bases to trimming and J lost 5 bases; unmatched junction nucleotides: 6. This CDR3 spans 15 amino acids. CDR1 and CDR2 from the germline V gene are SGHRS and YFSETQ.

This clone appeared once. V is TRBV5-5 and J is TRBJ1-3, with TRBD1 as a possible D gene (6 bases). This CDR3 spans 15 amino acids. The V gene lost 6 bases and the J gene lost 0 bases, with 13 bases spanning the gap. CDR1 SGHKS and CDR2 YYEKEE come from the germline V gene (reference sequence). The CDR3 protein is CASNRGDISGNTIYF. The CDR3 DNA sequence: TGTGCCAGCAACCGGGGGGACATCTCTGGAAACACCATATATTTT.

V and J are TRBV7-2 and TRBJ2-2; D ambiguous. The V gene lost 5 bases and the J gene lost 1 base, with 11 bases spanning the gap. CDR3 length: 15 amino acids. The germline gives CDR1 SGHTA, CDR2 FQGNSA. CDR3 coding DNA: TGTGCCAGCAGCCTAAATAGTGGGAACACCGGGGAGCTGTTTTTT. It codes for CASSLNSGNTGELFF.

The chain links TRBV28 to TRBJ1-4, with TRBD1 identical over 7 bases. CDR1 and CDR2 from the germline V gene are MDHEN and SYDVKM. This CDR3 comprises 16 residues. The trim removed 6 bases at V and 5 bases at J, leaving 12 bases unmatched. CDR3 amino acids: CASRYTLGQINEKLFF. The CDR3 coding sequence is TGTGCCAGCAGGTACACGTTGGGACAGATCAATGAAAAACTGTTTTTT.

This chain uses TRBV4-3 with TRBJ1-1; TRBD1 agrees at 8 bases. From germline, CDR1 is LGHNA and CDR2 YSLEER. This CDR3 has 16 amino acids. V shed 0 bases, J shed 1 base, and the junction held 4 bases outside the gene matches. The CDR3 DNA reads TGCGCCAGCAGCCAAGATGCAGGGGGCACGAACACTGAAGCTTTCTTT. It codes for CASSQDAGGTNTEAFF.

This chain uses TRBV2 with TRBJ2-3; TRBD2 aligns across 8 bases. The CDR3 extends over 13 amino acids. After removal of 8 bases from V and 4 bases from J, the junction contained 5 bases not matched to a gene. Germline CDR1 reads SNHLY; CDR2 reads FYNNEI. The CDR3 is CASVRGASDTQYF. CDR3 nucleotides: TGTGCCAGCGTGCGGGGGGCTTCAGATACGCAGTATTTT.

The chain joins TRBV28 to TRBJ1-5; D gene uncertain. Germline CDR1 is MDHEN and CDR2 is SYDVKM. The length of the CDR3 is 16 residues. V was pared by 2 bases and J by 3 bases, with 14 bases between. CDR3 nucleotide sequence: TGTGCCAGCAGTTTAGAGGGCAGGCCCTCCAATCAGCCCCAGCATTTT. Translating it yields CASSLEGRPSNQPQHF.

J is TRBJ1-3 and V is TRBV7-8; the D gene is possibly TRBD1 (5 bases). Germline V CDR1 and CDR2: SGHVS, FQNEAQ. The CDR3 is 14 residues long. V lost 6 bases and J 4 bases, leaving 13 bases between the germline ends. The CDR3 region is CASSGGVSGNTIYF. The CDR3 coding sequence is TGTGCCAGCAGTGGAGGGGTCTCCGGAAACACCATATATTTT.

The chain links TRBV27 to TRBJ1-1; no definite D call. CDR1 MNHEY and CDR2 SMNVEV come from the germline V gene (reference sequence). The CDR3 is 15 amino acids. V was shortened by 6 bases and J by 5 bases, with 19 bases between the two germline ends. The CDR3 sequence is CASRRGRDLRTEAFF. The CDR3 DNA reads TGTGCCAGCAGACGAGGGAGGGATCTGCGAACTGAAGCTTTCTTT.